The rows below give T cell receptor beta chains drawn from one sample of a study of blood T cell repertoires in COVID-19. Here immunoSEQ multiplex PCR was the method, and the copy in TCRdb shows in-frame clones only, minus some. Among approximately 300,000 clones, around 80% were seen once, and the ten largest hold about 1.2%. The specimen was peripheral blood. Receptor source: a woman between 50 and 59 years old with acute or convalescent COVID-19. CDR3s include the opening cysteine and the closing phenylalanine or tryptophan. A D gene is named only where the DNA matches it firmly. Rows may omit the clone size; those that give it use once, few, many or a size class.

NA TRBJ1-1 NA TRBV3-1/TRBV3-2 CASSQGFQLNTEAFF TGTGCCAGCAGCCAAGGTTTCCAGTTGAACACTGAAGCTTTCTTT
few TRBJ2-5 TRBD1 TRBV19 CASKRDSGRETQYF TGTGCCAGTAAAAGGGACAGTGGTAGGGAGACCCAGTACTTC
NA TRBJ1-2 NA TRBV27 CASSLSGYGYTF TGTGCCAGCAGTCTCTCAGGCTATGGCTACACCTTC
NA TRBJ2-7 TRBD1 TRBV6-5 CASWVGTGRNYEQYF TGTGCCAGCTGGGTTGGGACAGGGAGAAACTACGAGCAGTACTTC
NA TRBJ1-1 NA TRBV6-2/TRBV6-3 CASSYSERKAFF TGTGCCAGCAGTTACTCGGAGAGGAAAGCTTTCTTT
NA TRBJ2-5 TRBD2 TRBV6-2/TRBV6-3 CASSYPTGLGDQYF TGTGCCAGCAGTTACCCTACGGGACTAGGCGACCAGTACTTC
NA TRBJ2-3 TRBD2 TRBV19 CASSPYSLGLAGKDTDTQYF TGTGCCAGTAGTCCCTACTCGCTTGGACTAGCGGGGAAGGATACAGATACGCAGTATTTT
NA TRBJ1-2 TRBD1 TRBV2 CASRLGQGTNYGYTF TGTGCCAGCAGGTTGGGACAGGGAACTAACTATGGCTACACCTTC
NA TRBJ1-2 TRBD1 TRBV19 CASSIYRGGYGYTF TGTGCCAGTAGTATCTACAGGGGTGGCTATGGCTACACCTTC
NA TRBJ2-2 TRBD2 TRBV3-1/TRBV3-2 CASSLGLVNTGELFF TGTGCCAGCAGCCTAGGACTAGTGAACACCGGGGAGCTGTTTTTT
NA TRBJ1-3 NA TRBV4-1 CASSPQGTGNTIYF TGCGCCAGCAGCCCCCAGGGGACTGGAAACACCATATATTTT
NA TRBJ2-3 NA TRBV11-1 CASSLQKDTQYF TGTGCCAGCAGTTTACAGAAGGATACGCAGTATTTT
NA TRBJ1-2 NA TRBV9 CASSVGSIGGYGYTF TGTGCCAGCAGCGTAGGTTCTATCGGGGGGTATGGCTACACCTTC
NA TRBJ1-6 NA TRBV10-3 CAIRETNNSPLHF TGTGCCATCAGGGAGACTAATAATTCACCCCTCCACTTT
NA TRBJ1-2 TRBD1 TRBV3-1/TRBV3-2 CASSPLTGDYGYTF TGTGCCAGCAGCCCACTAACAGGGGACTATGGCTACACCTTC
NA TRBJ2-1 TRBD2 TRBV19 CASSALAGVSYNEQFF TGTGCCAGTAGTGCCTTAGCGGGAGTTTCCTACAATGAGCAGTTCTTC
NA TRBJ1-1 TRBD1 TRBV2 CASSEANRGTQAFF TGTGCCAGCAGTGAAGCAAACAGGGGGACACAAGCTTTCTTT
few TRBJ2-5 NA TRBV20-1 CAGHNQETQYF TGCGCGGGGCACAATCAAGAGACCCAGTACTTC
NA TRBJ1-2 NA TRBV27 CASSLSGAGSSGGYTF TGTGCCAGCAGTTTGTCTGGGGCCGGAAGTTCTGGGGGCTACACCTTC
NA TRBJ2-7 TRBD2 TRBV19 CASSMSGGFYEQYF TGTGCCAGTAGTATGAGCGGGGGGTTTTACGAGCAGTACTTC
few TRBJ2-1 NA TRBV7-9 CASSPGGEANEQFF TGTGCCAGCAGCCCCGGCGGGGAAGCCAATGAGCAGTTCTTC
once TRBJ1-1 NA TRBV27 CASRTRGGNTEAFF TGTGCCAGCAGGACTCGGGGGGGGAACACTGAAGCTTTCTTT
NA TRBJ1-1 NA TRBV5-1 CASSLLLQGNTEAFF TGCGCCAGCAGCTTGCTCTTGCAGGGAAACACTGAAGCTTTCTTT
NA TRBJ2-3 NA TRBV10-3 CAISEDRDTQYF TGTGCCATCAGTGAGGACAGAGATACGCAGTATTTT
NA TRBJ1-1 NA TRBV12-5 CASGLVQQGSTEAFF TGTGCTAGTGGTTTGGTACAGCAGGGAAGTACTGAAGCTTTCTTT
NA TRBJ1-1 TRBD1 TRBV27 CASSLIGTGGIGTEAFF TGTGCCAGCAGTTTAATAGGGACAGGGGGAATAGGCACTGAAGCTTTCTTT
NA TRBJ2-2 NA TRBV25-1 CASSWGSGTGELFF TGTGCCAGCAGTTGGGGTAGCGGCACCGGGGAGCTGTTTTTT
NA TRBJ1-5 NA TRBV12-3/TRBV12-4 CASSFPYQPQHF TGTGCCAGCAGTTTCCCGTATCAGCCCCAGCATTTT
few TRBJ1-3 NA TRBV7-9 CASSLATPGNTIYF TGTGCCAGCAGCTTAGCAACACCCGGAAACACCATATATTTT
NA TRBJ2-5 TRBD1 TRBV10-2 CASSLAGTGLETQYF TGCGCCAGCAGTCTCGCCGGGACAGGGCTAGAGACCCAGTACTTC
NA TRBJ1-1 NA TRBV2 CASSARRFQGGDTEAFF TGTGCCAGCAGTGCTCGCAGATTCCAGGGAGGGGACACTGAAGCTTTCTTT
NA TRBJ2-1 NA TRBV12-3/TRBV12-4 CASSLNEQFF TGTGCCAGCAGCCTCAATGAGCAGTTCTTC
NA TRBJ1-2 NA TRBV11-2 CASSLEAEGYGYTF TGTGCCAGCAGCTTAGAGGCGGAGGGCTATGGCTACACCTTC
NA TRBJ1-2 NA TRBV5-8 CASSYRYGYTF TGTGCCAGCAGTTACAGATATGGCTACACCTTC
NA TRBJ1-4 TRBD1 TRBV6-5 CASRPGQVVEKLFF TGTGCCAGCAGACCGGGACAGGTAGTAGAAAAACTGTTTTTT
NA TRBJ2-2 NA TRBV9 CASSPLARVPGELFF TGTGCCAGCAGCCCACTCGCCAGGGTTCCCGGGGAGCTGTTTTTT
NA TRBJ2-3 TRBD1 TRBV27 CASSYLFGQGPDTQYF TGTGCCAGCAGCTATCTTTTTGGACAGGGGCCAGATACGCAGTATTTT
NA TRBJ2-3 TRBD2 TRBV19 CASSSSGTSGPDTQYF TGTGCCAGTAGTTCCTCCGGGACTAGCGGGCCCGATACGCAGTATTTT
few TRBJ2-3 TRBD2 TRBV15 CATSRGGTSGGTDTQYF TGTGCCACCAGCAGAGGAGGGACTAGCGGGGGAACAGATACGCAGTATTTT
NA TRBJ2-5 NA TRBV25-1 CASSRQETQYF TGTGCCAGCAGTCGCCAAGAGACCCAGTACTTC
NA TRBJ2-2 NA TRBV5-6 CASSPVQVTGELFF TGTGCCAGCAGCCCCGTACAAGTCACCGGGGAGCTGTTTTTT
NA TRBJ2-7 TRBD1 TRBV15 CATSSGGQGAYEQYF TGTGCCACCAGTTCAGGCGGACAGGGGGCGTACGAGCAGTACTTC
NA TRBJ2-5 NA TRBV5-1 CASSEPGDGETQYF TGCGCCAGCAGCGAACCAGGGGATGGAGAGACCCAGTACTTC
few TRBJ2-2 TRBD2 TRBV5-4 CASSAGGTVNTGELFF TGTGCCAGCAGCGCCGGGGGGACCGTCAACACCGGGGAGCTGTTTTTT
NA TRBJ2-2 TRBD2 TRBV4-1 CASSQAAGGTGELFF TGCGCCAGCAGCCAAGCCGCGGGGGGGACCGGGGAGCTGTTTTTT
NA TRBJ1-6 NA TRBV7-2 CASSLFKQGPLHF TGTGCCAGCAGCTTGTTTAAACAGGGACCCCTCCACTTT
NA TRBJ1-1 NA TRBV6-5 CASSREITEAFF TGTGCCAGCTCAAGGGAGATCACTGAAGCTTTCTTT
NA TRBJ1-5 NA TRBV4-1 CASSQDRGRNQPQHF TGCGCCAGCAGCCAAGATAGAGGGCGAAATCAGCCCCAGCATTTT